This T cell receptor beta chain was profiled in a study of CD8+CD57+ T cells in acquired aplastic anemia. Study-wide points: It was found that twenty-nine CD8+ CDR3 sequences were shared between patients and controls.

Looked up from germline, CDR1 is SEHNR and CDR2 is FQNEAQ (reference sequence). The CDR3 contains 15 residues. Selection for sequencing was limited to patients who had shown CD8+CD57+ cell expansion by flow cytometry. On this clonotype: Its antigen is not identified. Sequence at one end of the junction differs from germline and may be a read error.

Both TCR beta VDJ combination and CDR3 sequence profiling were carried out. Genomic DNA was the template for this profiling. TCRdb processed the reads anew with MiXCR; each CDR3 protein has one entry. The data contain 170,000 or so distinct CDR3 sequences, less than 65% of them seen just once; the ten biggest clones take up about 42%. The sample comprised sorted CD4+, CD8+, or CD8+CD57+ T cells (not recorded which) from PBMCs. The receptor was derived from a human donor with aplastic anemia. The chain joins TRBV7-9 to TRBJ2-4; maybe TRBD1 (6 bases). In DNA, the CDR3 is TGCGCCAGCAGCCACGCAAACAGGGACGGAAACATTCAGTACTTC. This sequence encodes CASSHANRDGNIQYF. The whole variable domain, filled in from reference TRBV7-9 and TRBJ2-4, reads DTGVSQNPRHKITKRGQNVTFRCDPISEHNRLYWYRQTLGQGPEFLTYFQNEAQLEKSRLLSDRFSAERPKGSFSTLEIQRTEQGDSAMYLCASSHANRDGNIQYFGAGTRLSVL.